This T cell receptor beta chain was sequenced in a study of cytomegalovirus exposure and HLA in healthy donors. Study-wide results and limits: For presence/absence analyses, sequencing depth was assumed to be roughly uniform across donors. A few chains linked to CMV were shown in vitro to be specific for CMV antigens. HLA alleles showed associations with 15,000 to 20,000 TCR beta sequences in a later analysis, at a 0.05 false discovery rate.

Germline loops: CDR1 GTSNPN, CDR2 SVGIG (reference sequence). The CDR3 extends over 14 amino acids. Trimming at V came to 2 bases and at J to 5 bases, leaving 8 bases not matched to a gene. In the PCR, 60 Vbeta and 13 Jbeta primers were used. Authors' analysis steps: Later, an analysis found about 80 million unique TCR beta chains, and 8.5 million to 12 million of these were shared. Data came from immunoSEQ multiplex PCR; TCRdb stores just in-frame clones and leaves some out. For V, J and clone size, that table is used; D and trimming come from the DNA. Among 110,000 or so clones listed, more than 75% were seen once. Details on this clone: What it binds is unknown.

The sequenced sample consisted of PBMCs. The chain uses TRBV30 and TRBJ2-5, with 7 nucleotides matching TRBD1. This sequence was found in a woman in her forties in good health and CMV-seropositive. The CDR3: CAWSQNRGGETQYF. CDR3 DNA sequence: TGTGCCTGGAGTCAAAACAGGGGCGGGGAGACCCAGTACTTC.